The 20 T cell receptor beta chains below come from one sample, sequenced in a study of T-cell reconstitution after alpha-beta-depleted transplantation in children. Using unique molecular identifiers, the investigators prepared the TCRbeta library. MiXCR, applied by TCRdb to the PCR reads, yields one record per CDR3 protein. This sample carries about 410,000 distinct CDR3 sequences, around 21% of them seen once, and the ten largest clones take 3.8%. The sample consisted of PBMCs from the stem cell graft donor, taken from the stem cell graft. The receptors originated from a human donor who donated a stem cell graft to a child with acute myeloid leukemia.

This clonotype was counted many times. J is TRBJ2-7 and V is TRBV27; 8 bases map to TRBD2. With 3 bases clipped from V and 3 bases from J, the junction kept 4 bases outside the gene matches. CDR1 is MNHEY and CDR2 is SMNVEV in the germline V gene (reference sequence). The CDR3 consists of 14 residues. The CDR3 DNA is TGTGCCAGCAGTTTGACTAGCGCTAACTACGAGCAGTACTTC. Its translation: CASSLTSANYEQYF.

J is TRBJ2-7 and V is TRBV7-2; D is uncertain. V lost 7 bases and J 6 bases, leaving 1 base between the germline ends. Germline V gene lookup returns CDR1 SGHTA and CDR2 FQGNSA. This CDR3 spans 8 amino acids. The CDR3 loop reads CASIEQYF. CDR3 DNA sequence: TGTGCCAGCATCGAGCAGTACTTC. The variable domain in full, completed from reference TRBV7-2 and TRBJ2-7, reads GAGVSQSPSNKVTEKGKDVELRCDPISGHTALYWYRQSLGQGLEFLIYFQGNSAPDKSGLPSDRFSAERTGGSVSTLTIQRTQQEDSAVYLCASIEQYFGPGTRLTVT.

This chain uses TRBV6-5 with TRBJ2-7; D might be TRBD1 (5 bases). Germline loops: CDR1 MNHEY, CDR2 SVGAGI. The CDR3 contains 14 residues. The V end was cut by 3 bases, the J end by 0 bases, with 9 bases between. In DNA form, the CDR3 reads TGTGCCAGCAGTTATGACAGTTTCTCCTACGAGCAGTACTTC. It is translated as CASSYDSFSYEQYF.

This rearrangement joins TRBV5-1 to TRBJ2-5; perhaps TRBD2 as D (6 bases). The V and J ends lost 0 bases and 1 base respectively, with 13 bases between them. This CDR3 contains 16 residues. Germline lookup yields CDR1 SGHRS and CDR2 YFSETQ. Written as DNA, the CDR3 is TGCGCCAGCAGCTTGGGTACCGGCGGGACCCAAGAGACCCAGTACTTC. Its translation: CASSLGTGGTQETQYF.

Here the CDR3 reads CASSQDFATGNQPQHF. The CDR3 DNA follows: TGCGCCAGCAGCCAAGATTTCGCCACAGGGAATCAGCCCCAGCATTTT. The V gene is TRBV4-1, the J gene TRBJ1-5; weak D call: TRBD1 (6 bases). CDR1 MGHRA and CDR2 YSYEKL come from the germline V gene. The CDR3 has 16 residues. Between the trimmed V and J ends, which lost 0 bases and 4 bases, there was a span of 13 bases.

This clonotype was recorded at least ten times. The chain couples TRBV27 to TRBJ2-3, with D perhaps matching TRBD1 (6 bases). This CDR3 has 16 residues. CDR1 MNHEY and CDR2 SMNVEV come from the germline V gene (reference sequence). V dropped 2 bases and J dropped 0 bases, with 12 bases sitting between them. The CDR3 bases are TGTGCCAGCAGTTTAACAGGGACGCCCAGCACAGATACGCAGTATTTT. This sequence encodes CASSLTGTPSTDTQYF.

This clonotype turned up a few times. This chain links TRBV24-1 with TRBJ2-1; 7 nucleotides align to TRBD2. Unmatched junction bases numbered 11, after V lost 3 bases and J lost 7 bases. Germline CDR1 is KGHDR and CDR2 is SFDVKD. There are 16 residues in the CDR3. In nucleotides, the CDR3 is TGTGCCACCAGTGATGCTCGGGAGGACTACCGGAATGAGCAGTTCTTC. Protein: CATSDAREDYRNEQFF.

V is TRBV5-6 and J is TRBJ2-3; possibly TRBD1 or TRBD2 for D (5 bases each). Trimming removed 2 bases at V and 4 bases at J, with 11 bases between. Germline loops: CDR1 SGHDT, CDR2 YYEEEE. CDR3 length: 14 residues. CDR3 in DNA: TGTGCCAGCAGCTTAATCACGGGACCAGATACGCAGTATTTT. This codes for CASSLITGPDTQYF.

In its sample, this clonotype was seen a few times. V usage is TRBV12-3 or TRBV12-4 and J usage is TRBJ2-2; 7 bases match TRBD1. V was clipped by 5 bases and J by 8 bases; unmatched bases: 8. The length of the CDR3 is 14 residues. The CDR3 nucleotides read TGTGCCAGCAGTCTCGGGACAGTCGAGGGGGAGCTGTTTTTT. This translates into CASSLGTVEGELFF.

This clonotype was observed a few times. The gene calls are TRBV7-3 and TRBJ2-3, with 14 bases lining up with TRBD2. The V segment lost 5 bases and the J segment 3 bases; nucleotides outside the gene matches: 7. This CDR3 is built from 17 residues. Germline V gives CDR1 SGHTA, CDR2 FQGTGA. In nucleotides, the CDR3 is TGTGCCAGCAGCACTGAGGGACTAGCGGGAGTTACAGATACGCAGTATTTT. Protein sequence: CASSTEGLAGVTDTQYF. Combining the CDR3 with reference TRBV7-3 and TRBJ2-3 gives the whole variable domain GAGVSQTPSNKVTEKGKYVELRCDPISGHTALYWYRQSLGQGPEFLIYFQGTGAADDSGLPNDRFFAVRPEGSVSTLKIQRTERGDSAVYLCASSTEGLAGVTDTQYFGPGTRLTVL.

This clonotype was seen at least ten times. CDR3 in amino acids: CASSRQGRDQPQHF. CDR3 bases: TGTGCCAGCAGCCGACAGGGTCGGGATCAGCCCCAGCATTTT. The genes are TRBV12-3 or TRBV12-4 and TRBJ1-5, with 7 bases identical to TRBD1. The CDR3 loop spans 14 amino acids. V shed 6 bases, J shed 5 bases, and the junction held 7 bases outside the gene matches.

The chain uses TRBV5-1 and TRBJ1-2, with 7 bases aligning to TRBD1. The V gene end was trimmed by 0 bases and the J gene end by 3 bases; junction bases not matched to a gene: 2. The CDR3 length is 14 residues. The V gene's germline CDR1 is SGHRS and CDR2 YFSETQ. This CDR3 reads CASSLGDSDYGYTF. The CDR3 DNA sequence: TGCGCCAGCAGCTTGGGGGACAGCGACTATGGCTACACCTTC.

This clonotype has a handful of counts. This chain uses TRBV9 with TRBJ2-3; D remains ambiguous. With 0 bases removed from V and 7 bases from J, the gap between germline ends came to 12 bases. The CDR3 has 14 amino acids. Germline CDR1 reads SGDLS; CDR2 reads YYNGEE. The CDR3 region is CASSVEWRAYTQYF. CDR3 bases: TGTGCCAGCAGCGTAGAATGGCGAGCGTATACGCAGTATTTT.

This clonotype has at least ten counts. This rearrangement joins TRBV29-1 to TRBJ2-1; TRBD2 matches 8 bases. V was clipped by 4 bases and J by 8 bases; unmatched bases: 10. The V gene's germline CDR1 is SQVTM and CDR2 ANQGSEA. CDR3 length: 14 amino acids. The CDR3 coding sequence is TGCAGCGTTGTAACCAGCGGGAGAAGGGATGAGCAGTTCTTC. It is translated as CSVVTSGRRDEQFF.

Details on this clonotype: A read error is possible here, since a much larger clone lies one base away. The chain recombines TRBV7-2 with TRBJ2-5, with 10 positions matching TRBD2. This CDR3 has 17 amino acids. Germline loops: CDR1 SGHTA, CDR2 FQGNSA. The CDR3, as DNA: TGTGCCATCAGCTCGACACTAGCGGGATTGTCGACGGAGACCCAGTACTTC. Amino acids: CAISSTLAGLSTETQYF.

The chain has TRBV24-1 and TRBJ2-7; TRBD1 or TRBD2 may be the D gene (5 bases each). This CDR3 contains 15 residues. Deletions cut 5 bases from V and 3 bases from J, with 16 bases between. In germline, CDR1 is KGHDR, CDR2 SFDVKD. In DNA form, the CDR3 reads TGTGCCACCAGTGGCGGACCGGGACCCAGCTACGAGCAGTACTTC. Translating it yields CATSGGPGPSYEQYF.

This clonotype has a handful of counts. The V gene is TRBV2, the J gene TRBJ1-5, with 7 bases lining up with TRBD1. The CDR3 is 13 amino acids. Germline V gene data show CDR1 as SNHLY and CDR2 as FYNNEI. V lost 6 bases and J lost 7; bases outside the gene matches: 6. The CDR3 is CASSGQAPQPQHF. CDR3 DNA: TGTGCCAGCAGCGGACAGGCCCCACAGCCCCAGCATTTT.

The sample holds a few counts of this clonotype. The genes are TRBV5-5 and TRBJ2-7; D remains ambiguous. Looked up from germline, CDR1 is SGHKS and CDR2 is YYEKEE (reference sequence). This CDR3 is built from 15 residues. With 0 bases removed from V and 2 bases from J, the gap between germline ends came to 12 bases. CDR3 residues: CASSLALSRTYEQYF. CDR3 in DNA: TGTGCCAGCAGCTTGGCCCTTTCACGAACCTACGAGCAGTACTTC.

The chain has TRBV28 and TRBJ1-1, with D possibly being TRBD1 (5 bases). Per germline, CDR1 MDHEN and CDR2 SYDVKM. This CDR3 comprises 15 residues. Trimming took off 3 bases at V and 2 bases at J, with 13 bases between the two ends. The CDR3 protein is CASSFRGHVNTEAFF. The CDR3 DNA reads TGTGCCAGCAGTTTTCGAGGACACGTAAACACTGAAGCTTTCTTT.

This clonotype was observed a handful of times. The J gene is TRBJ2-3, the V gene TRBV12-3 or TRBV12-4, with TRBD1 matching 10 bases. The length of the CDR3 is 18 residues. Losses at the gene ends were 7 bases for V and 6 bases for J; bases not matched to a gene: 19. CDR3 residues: CASTATPNRDRGLDTQYF. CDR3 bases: TGTGCCAGCACCGCAACCCCGAACCGGGACAGGGGCCTGGATACGCAGTATTTT.